This T cell receptor (beta chain) was found in a study of shared clonotypes between healthy human individuals. General study points: Generation of non-shared clonotypes was less probable than generation of clonotypes shared by all four donors.

This CDR3 has 15 residues. Germline lookup yields CDR1 MGHDK and CDR2 SYGVNS. Trimming cost V 8 bases and J 4 bases; bases outside gene matches: 12. All donors qualified as healthy HIV-negative adults and had experienced no recent acute infections or vaccinations. There were only Caucasian adults among the donors, and all lived in Nashville, Tennessee. Regarding this clone: Its antigen remains unknown.

Over several immunoSEQ plates, each subset's genomic DNA was distributed in even portions. Sequenced by immunoSEQ multiplex PCR; TCRdb stores in-frame clones only, minus some. The repertoire has fewer than 350,000 clones, around nine tenths of them found once; the top ten carry roughly 16%. Sequencing input: memory CD8+ T cells sorted from blood. Subset defined: CD45RO+ cells pooled with CCR7-negative TemRA cells. This clonotype originated in a man aged 18 to 35 in good health. The chain employs TRBV25-1 and TRBJ2-3; 7 bases are shared with TRBD2. The CDR3 here is CASHWGEGFSDTQYF. CDR3 coding DNA: TGTGCCAGCCATTGGGGGGAGGGTTTTTCAGATACGCAGTATTTT.